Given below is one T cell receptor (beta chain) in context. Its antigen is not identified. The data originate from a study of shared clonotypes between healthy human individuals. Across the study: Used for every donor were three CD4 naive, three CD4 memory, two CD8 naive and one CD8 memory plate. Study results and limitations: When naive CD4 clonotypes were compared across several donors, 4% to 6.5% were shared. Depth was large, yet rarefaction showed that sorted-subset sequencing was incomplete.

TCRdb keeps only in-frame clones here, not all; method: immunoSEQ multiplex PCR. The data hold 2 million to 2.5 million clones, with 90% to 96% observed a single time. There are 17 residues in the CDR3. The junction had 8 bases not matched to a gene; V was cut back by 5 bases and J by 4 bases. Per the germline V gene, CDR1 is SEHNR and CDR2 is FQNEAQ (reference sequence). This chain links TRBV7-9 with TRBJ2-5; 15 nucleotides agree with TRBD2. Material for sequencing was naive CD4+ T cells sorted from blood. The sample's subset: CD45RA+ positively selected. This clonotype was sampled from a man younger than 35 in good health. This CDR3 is CASSPPGLAGGPETQYF. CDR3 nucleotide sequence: TGTGCCAGCAGCCCCCCGGGACTAGCGGGGGGCCCAGAGACCCAGTACTTC.